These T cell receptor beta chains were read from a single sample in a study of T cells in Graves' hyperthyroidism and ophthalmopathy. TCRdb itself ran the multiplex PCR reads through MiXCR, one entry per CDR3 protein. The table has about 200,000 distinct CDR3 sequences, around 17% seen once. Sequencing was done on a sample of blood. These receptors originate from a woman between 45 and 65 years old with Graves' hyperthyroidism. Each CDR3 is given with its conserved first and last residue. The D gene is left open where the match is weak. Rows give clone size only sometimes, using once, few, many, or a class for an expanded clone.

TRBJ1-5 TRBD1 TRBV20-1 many TGCAGTGCTAGTGGTCTTCGACAGGGGAGCAATCAGCCCCAGCATTTT CSASGLRQGSNQPQHF
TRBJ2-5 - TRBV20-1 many TGCAGTGCCTCTAGCTTCCAAGAGACCCAGTACTTC CSASSFQETQYF
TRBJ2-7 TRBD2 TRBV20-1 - TGCAGTGCGCTAGCGGGAGGTGCCTACGAGCAGTACTTC CSALAGGAYEQYF
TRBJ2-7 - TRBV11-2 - TGTGCCAGCAGCTTGGCGGTCTCCTACGAGCAGTACTTC CASSLAVSYEQYF
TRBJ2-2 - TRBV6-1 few TGTGCCAGCAGTCCCGACATGTTGGGAATAACCGGGGAGCTGTTTTTT CASSPDMLGITGELFF
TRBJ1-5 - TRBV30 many TGTGCCTGGAGTGTGCAGGACAATCAGCCCCAGCATTTT CAWSVQDNQPQHF
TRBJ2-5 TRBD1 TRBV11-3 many TGTGCCAGCAGCACCCGGACAGGTGGAGAGACCCAGTACTTC CASSTRTGGETQYF
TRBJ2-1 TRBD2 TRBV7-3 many TGTGCCAGCAGCTCATTAGCGGGAAGCTCCTACAATGAGCAGTTCTTC CASSSLAGSSYNEQFF
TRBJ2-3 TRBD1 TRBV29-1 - TGCAGCGTGACAGGGGGCGCTGGCACAGATACGCAGTATTTT CSVTGGAGTDTQYF
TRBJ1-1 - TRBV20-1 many TGCAGTGCCTATCCTAGGAGGACTGAAGCTTTCTTT CSAYPRRTEAFF
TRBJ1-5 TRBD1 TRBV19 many TGTGCCAGTGATGTCGGACAGGGACCTCGGCCCCAGCATTTT CASDVGQGPRPQHF
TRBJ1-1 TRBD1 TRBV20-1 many TGCAGTGCTAGAGTACAGGGGCAGAACACTGAAGCTTTCTTT CSARVQGQNTEAFF
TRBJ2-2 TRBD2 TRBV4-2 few TGTGCCAGCAGCCAAGCCGCGGGAGGGTTTGCCGGGGAGCTGTTTTTT CASSQAAGGFAGELFF
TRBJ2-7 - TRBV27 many TGTGCCAGCAGAGGTCTCGATCTCATTGGGGGGAGAGGGGCCTACGAGCAGTACTTC CASRGLDLIGGRGAYEQYF
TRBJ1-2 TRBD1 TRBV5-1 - TGCGCCAGCAGCCAGACATTATGGGACAGCTATGGCTACACCTTC CASSQTLWDSYGYTF
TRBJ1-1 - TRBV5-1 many TGCGCCAGCAGATCGTTACAGGGAGGAGCTTTCTTT CASRSLQGGAFF
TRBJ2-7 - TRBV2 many TGTGCCAGCAGTGAACAGGGACATCGGCTCTCCTACGAGCAGTACTTC CASSEQGHRLSYEQYF
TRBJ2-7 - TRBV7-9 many TGTGCCAGCAGCTTTGGCGCGGTCTCCTACGAGCAGTACTTC CASSFGAVSYEQYF
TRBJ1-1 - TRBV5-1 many TGCGCCAGCAGCCCCTTGAAAGGGACGAACACTGAAGCTTTCTTT CASSPLKGTNTEAFF
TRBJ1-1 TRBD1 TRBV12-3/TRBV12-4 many TGTGCCAGCAGCCCATCCCGTTTTCTGATACAGGGGGCAAGCTTTAACACTGAAGCTTTCTTT CASSPSRFLIQGASFNTEAFF
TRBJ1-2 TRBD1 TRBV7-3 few TGTGCCAGCAGCCGATATGAGGGGGCTTTATTTGGCTACACCTTC CASSRYEGALFGYTF
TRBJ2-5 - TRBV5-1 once TGCGCCAGCAGCCCCGGGTCGACCCAAGAGACCCAGTACTTC CASSPGSTQETQYF
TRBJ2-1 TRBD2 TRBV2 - TGTGCCAGCAGCAGGCGACTAGCGGGAGTCAAATCGCGGAATGAGCAGTTCTTC CASSRRLAGVKSRNEQFF
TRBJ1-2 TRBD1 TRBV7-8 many TGTGCCAGCAGCTTTACAGGGGTCGGGGGCTACACCTTC CASSFTGVGGYTF
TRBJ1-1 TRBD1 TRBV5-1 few TGCGCCAGCGGTTACGGACAGGCGAACACTGAAGCTTTCTTT CASGYGQANTEAFF
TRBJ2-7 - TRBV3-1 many TGTGCCAGCAGCCCCGGGACACCCATCAACTCCTACGAGCAGTACTTC CASSPGTPINSYEQYF
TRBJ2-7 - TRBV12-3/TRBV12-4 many TGTGCCAGCAGTCCCCAGGCCTCGGGAGCCTTAACCTACGAGCAGTACTTC CASSPQASGALTYEQYF
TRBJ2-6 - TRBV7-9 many TGTGCCAGCAGCCCTCAGGGTTCTGGGGCCAACGTCCTGACTTTC CASSPQGSGANVLTF
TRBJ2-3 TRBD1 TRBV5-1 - TGCGCCAGCCATACCGGACAGGGCGACAGCACAGATACGCAGTATTTT CASHTGQGDSTDTQYF
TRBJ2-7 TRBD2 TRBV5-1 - TGCGCCAGCAGCTGGACTAGCGGGAGTCCGTACGAGCAGTACTTC CASSWTSGSPYEQYF
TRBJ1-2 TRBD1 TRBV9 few TGTGCCAGCAGCGTAGCTGATAAGGACAGGGGGCCTATTAATGGCTACACCTTC CASSVADKDRGPINGYTF
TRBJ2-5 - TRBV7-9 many TGTGCCAGCAGCTTAACTCGGACGACAGCGGAAGAAGAGACCCAGTACTTC CASSLTRTTAEEETQYF
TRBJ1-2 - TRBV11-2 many TGTGCCAGCGGGCTGGGGGGAGACTATGGCTACACCTTC CASGLGGDYGYTF
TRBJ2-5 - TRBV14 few TGTGCCAGCAGCCAAGTTCAGTCCACGGCCCAGTACTTC CASSQVQSTAQYF
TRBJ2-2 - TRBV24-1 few TGTGCCACCAGTAACCCCGAAGCCGTCGGGGAGCTGTTTTTT CATSNPEAVGELFF
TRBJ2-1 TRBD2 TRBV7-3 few TGTGCCAGCAGCCCACGGGGAGCGGGAGTCGGGGTTAATGAGCAGTTCTTC CASSPRGAGVGVNEQFF
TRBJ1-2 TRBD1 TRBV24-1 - TGTGCCACCTCCGGGACAGACTATGGCTACACCTTC CATSGTDYGYTF
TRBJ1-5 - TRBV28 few TGTGCCAGCAGTTTAGGGGTGAAGAGGGAAAGGAGTCAGCCCCAGCATTTT CASSLGVKRERSQPQHF
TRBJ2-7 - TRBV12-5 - TGTGCTAGTGGTTTGGATCTGGGAGGGGGCTACAATGAGCAGTACTTC CASGLDLGGGYNEQYF
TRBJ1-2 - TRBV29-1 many TGCAGCGTCGGTCACTGGACAGAAAAAGACTATGGCTACACCTTC CSVGHWTEKDYGYTF
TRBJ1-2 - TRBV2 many TGTGCCAGACGGGCGGCTTCCTATGGCTACACCTTC CARRAASYGYTF
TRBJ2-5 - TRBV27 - TGTGCCAGCAGGGAGAGAGCGTGGTACCAAGAGACCCAGTACTTC CASRERAWYQETQYF
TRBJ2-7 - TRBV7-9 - TGTGCCAGCAGCTTAGTTGGGTCATCTGAAGTCCACGAGCAGTACTTC CASSLVGSSEVHEQYF
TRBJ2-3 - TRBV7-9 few TGTGCCAGCAGCCCCCCCCCGCATGATACGCAGTATTTT CASSPPPHDTQYF
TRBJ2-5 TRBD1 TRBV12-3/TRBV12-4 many TGTGCCAGCAGTTTTCAGGGGGACGAGACCCAGTACTTC CASSFQGDETQYF
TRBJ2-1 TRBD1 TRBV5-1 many TGCGCCAGCAGCTCGACAGGGGAAACTGAGCAGTTCTTC CASSSTGETEQFF
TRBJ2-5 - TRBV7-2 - TGTGCCAGCAGCTTTATTTTAGACAGGCCGAAAGAGACCCAGTACTTC CASSFILDRPKETQYF
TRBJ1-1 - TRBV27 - TGTGCCAGCAGTCTCGGGGGGGTGAACGCTGAAGCTTTCTTT CASSLGGVNAEAFF
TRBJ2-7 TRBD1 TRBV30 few TGTGCCTGGGGAGAGACAGGGGGCAAGTACGAGCAGTACTTC CAWGETGGKYEQYF
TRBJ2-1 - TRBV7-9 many TGTGCCAGCAGCTCCCCTACTCCCTACAATGAGCAGTTCTTC CASSSPTPYNEQFF
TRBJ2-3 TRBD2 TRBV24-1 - TGTGCCACCAGTGACCGTAGCGGGAGGAACACAGATACGCAGTATTTT CATSDRSGRNTDTQYF
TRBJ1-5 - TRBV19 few TGTGCCAGTAGTATAATGGGGAATCAGCCCCAGCATTTT CASSIMGNQPQHF
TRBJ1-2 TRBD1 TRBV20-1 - TGCAGTGCTAGAGAGGGGACAGGGAACTATGGCTACACCTTC CSAREGTGNYGYTF
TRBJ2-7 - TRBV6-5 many TGTGCCAGCAGTTACAAACGGGCCCAATACGAGCAGTACTTC CASSYKRAQYEQYF
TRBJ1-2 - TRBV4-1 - TGCGCCAGCAGCCAAGATTGGGCAGAGACTAACTATGGCTACACCTTC CASSQDWAETNYGYTF
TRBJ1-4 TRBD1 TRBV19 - TGTGCCAGTAGTTCCGGAAAGAACAGGGGCGAGCGCGAAAAACTGTTTTTT CASSSGKNRGEREKLFF
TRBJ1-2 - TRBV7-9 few TGTGCCAGCAGCTTAGCGCTGGGATATGGCTACACCTTC CASSLALGYGYTF
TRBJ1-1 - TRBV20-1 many TGCAGTGCTATCGGACCGTGGGGGAACACTGAAGCTTTCTTT CSAIGPWGNTEAFF
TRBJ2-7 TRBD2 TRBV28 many TGTGCCAGCAGTAGCGGGAGAGCCCTCTACGAGCAGTACTTC CASSSGRALYEQYF